This TCR beta chain comes out of a study of CD8+ T cells in alopecia areata. Regarding the study as a whole: More clonal than normal scalp was lesional scalp, particularly alopecia totalis/universalis. Tofacitinib significantly reduced both scalp clonality and expanded CD8+ clones among the top 100.

The sample's treatment: oral pan-JAK inhibitor, 5-10 mg twice daily. Alopecia areata patients gave lesional scalp punch biopsies and peripheral blood samples. The authors sorted CD4+ and CD8+ T cells from PBMCs. Germline V lookup: CDR1 SQVTM, CDR2 ANQGSEA. CDR3 length: 13 amino acids. Trimming at V came to 6 bases and at J to 3 bases, leaving 3 bases not matched to a gene. Regarding this clone: Its antigen remains unidentified.

RNA was isolated and reverse transcribed to cDNA, the sequencing template. Profiled with immunoSEQ multiplex PCR; TCRdb holds only in-frame clones, not every one. The table shows about 210,000 clones, with roughly 40% occurring only once. The clonotype originates from a human donor with alopecia areata. This rearrangement joins TRBV29-1 to TRBJ2-3; the match to TRBD2 covers 10 bases. The sequenced sample was CD4+ T cells sorted from blood, obtained at roughly week 36, from a patient treated with tofacitinib. CDR3 DNA: TGCAGCGTCATAGCGGGAGGAACAGATACGCAGTATTTT. The encoded protein is CSVIAGGTDTQYF.